These 21 T cell receptor beta chains were sequenced from one sample in a study of cytomegalovirus exposure and HLA in healthy donors (TCRdb year 2017). Libraries were made using the immunoSEQ multiplex PCR assay. TCRdb obtained this table from immuneACCESS and retained in-frame rearrangements with V and J assigned. These tables miss some clones; where compared with another copy, unresolved V genes account for less than half of the shortfall, and the remainder is unexplained. The sample table records about 160,000 clones; around 92% of these occur just once. 4.2% of the sample goes to the ten largest clones. Sequencing used PBMCs. The source of these receptors is a man between 18 and 29 years old in good health and CMV-seropositive.

The gene calls are TRBV5-6 and TRBJ2-1; TRBD2 agrees at 15 bases. The CDR3 loop spans 16 amino acids. The germline V gene has CDR1 SGHDT and CDR2 YYEEEE. The ends lost 4 bases at V and 9 bases at J; junction bases unmatched: 8. The DNA of the CDR3 is TGTGCCAGCAGCAGCGGGACTAGCGGGAGGTTAAGTGAGCAGTTCTTC. Protein: CASSSGTSGRLSEQFF.

Turning to this clone: This sample includes further DNA sequences coding for the same CDR3. The chain recombines TRBV4-1 with TRBJ2-3, with D possibly TRBD1 on 5 matching bases. CDR3 length equals 16 residues. V lost 2 bases and J lost 7, with 19 bases in between. Germline V gives CDR1 MGHRA, CDR2 YSYEKL. CDR3 protein: CASSQQATQGWNTQYF. Here the CDR3 DNA reads TGCGCCAGCAGCCAACAAGCAACGCAGGGTTGGAATACGCAGTATTTT.

The chain is built from TRBV6-1 and TRBJ2-1; 13 bases align to TRBD2. The germline gives CDR1 MNHNS, CDR2 SASEGT. J lost 4 bases, V lost 2 bases, and 5 bases had no gene match. The CDR3 sequence is 17 residues long. The chain's CDR3 is CASSETVLAGGYNEQFF. CDR3 sequence (DNA): TGTGCCAGCAGTGAAACAGTACTAGCGGGAGGGTACAATGAGCAGTTCTTC.

V and J are TRBV7-9 and TRBJ2-7, with 7 bases fitting TRBD1. CDR1 SEHNR and CDR2 FQNEAQ come from the germline V gene (reference sequence). The length of the CDR3 is 15 residues. V dropped 2 bases and J dropped 2; count of bases not matched to a gene: 6. The CDR3 nucleotides are TGTGCCAGCAGCTTATTGAAGGGGGCGGCCTACGAGCAGTACTTC. Translation: CASSLLKGAAYEQYF.

The chain combines TRBV29-1 with TRBJ2-3, with TRBD1 matching 7 bases. Germline V CDR1 and CDR2: SQVTM, ANQGSEA. V trimming: 4 bases; J trimming: 2 bases; junction bases outside the gene matches: 3. This CDR3 is 13 amino acids long. The CDR3 nucleotides read TGCAGCGTTGGGGACAGTTACACAGATACGCAGTATTTT. Encoded protein: CSVGDSYTDTQYF.

The chain is built from TRBV7-8 and TRBJ1-2; D is unclear. Deletions cut 4 bases from V and 4 bases from J, with 13 bases between. The CDR3 covers 14 residues. Germline V gene lookup returns CDR1 SGHVS and CDR2 FQNEAQ. The CDR3 protein is CASSSAREGYGYTF. Here the CDR3 DNA reads TGTGCCAGCAGCTCCGCCCGGGAGGGCTATGGCTACACCTTC.

This clone was picked up one time. CDR3 sequence (DNA): TGTGCCAGTAGTGTGACTAGCGGGAGTAGATACGAGCAGTACTTC. It translates to CASSVTSGSRYEQYF. V gene TRBV19 combines with J gene TRBJ2-7, with TRBD2 matching 12 bases. Trimming at V came to 5 bases and at J to 4 bases, leaving 6 bases not matched to a gene. CDR1 and CDR2 from the germline V gene are LNHDA and SQIVND (reference sequence). The CDR3 spans 15 residues.

This chain joins TRBV14 and TRBJ2-2; D unresolved. This CDR3 spans 14 amino acids. Germline CDR1 SGHDN, CDR2 FVKESK. Trimming removed 4 bases at V and 3 bases at J, with 9 bases between. CDR3 sequence: CASSPLEYTGELFF. As DNA, the CDR3 is TGTGCCAGCAGCCCTCTAGAATACACCGGGGAGCTGTTTTTT.

This chain links TRBV18 with TRBJ2-1; D is ambiguous. Germline values: CDR1 KGHSH, CDR2 LQKENI. The CDR3 covers 14 residues. Trimming left V 2 bases short and J 3 bases short, with 8 bases between. The CDR3 DNA follows: TGTGCCAGCTCACCAGTTCTAAACTACAATGAGCAGTTCTTC. Protein sequence: CASSPVLNYNEQFF.

In nucleotides, the CDR3 is TGTGCCAGCAGTTACTCTCGGCGGGAGTCGGGCGGGGAGCTGTTTTTT. Encoded protein: CASSYSRRESGGELFF. J is TRBJ2-2 and V is TRBV6-5; 7 nucleotides match TRBD2. This CDR3 has 16 residues. Germline CDR1 reads MNHEY; CDR2 reads SVGAGI. V trimming: 0 bases; J trimming: 7 bases; junction bases outside the gene matches: 8.

This chain uses TRBV7-9 with TRBJ2-5; 8 bases align to TRBD1. This CDR3 region has 18 residues. Germline V gene sequence: CDR1 SEHNR, CDR2 FQNEAQ (reference sequence). J was trimmed by 2 bases and V by 4 bases; bases with no gene match: 15. CDR3 coding DNA: TGTGCCAGCAGCTCTGGACAGGGCGCAGGTAGTCTACAAGAGACCCAGTACTTC. This sequence encodes CASSSGQGAGSLQETQYF. The full variable domain, with the rest looked up from reference TRBV7-9 and TRBJ2-5, is DTGVSQNPRHKITKRGQNVTFRCDPISEHNRLYWYRQTLGQGPEFLTYFQNEAQLEKSRLLSDRFSAERPKGSFSTLEIQRTEQGDSAMYLCASSSGQGAGSLQETQYFGPGTRLLVL.

The chain is built from TRBV7-2 and TRBJ1-1, with 7 positions matching TRBD1. CDR1 is SGHTA and CDR2 is FQGNSA in the germline V gene. Unmatched junction bases numbered 11, after V lost 5 bases and J lost 2 bases. The CDR3 totals 16 residues. The CDR3 coding sequence is TGTGCCAGCAGCCCTTATAGAGGGACAGTTAACACTGAAGCTTTCTTT. Its protein product is CASSPYRGTVNTEAFF. The complete variable domain, with remaining parts taken from reference TRBV7-2 and TRBJ1-1, reads GAGVSQSPSNKVTEKGKDVELRCDPISGHTALYWYRQSLGQGLEFLIYFQGNSAPDKSGLPSDRFSAERTGGSVSTLTIQRTQQEDSAVYLCASSPYRGTVNTEAFFGQGTRLTVV.

The CDR3 region is CASSSDGRSADNYDNEQFF. CDR3 DNA sequence: TGCGCCAGCAGCTCCGACGGAAGAAGCGCGGATAACTATGACAATGAGCAGTTCTTC. This chain joins TRBV5-1 and TRBJ2-1; D call uncertain. CDR1 SGHRS and CDR2 YFSETQ come from the germline V gene. V lost 3 bases and J lost 5, with 27 bases in between. The CDR3 length is 19 residues.

This chain joins TRBV28 and TRBJ2-1; D perhaps matches TRBD2 (5 bases). CDR3 length: 20 residues. Germline V gives CDR1 MDHEN, CDR2 SYDVKM. Trimming cost V 3 bases and J 0 bases, with 24 bases left between them. As DNA, the CDR3 is TGTGCCAGCAGTTTTAGCTCGCAGGACTCAACTTTGTTCTCCTACAATGAGCAGTTCTTC. Amino acids: CASSFSSQDSTLFSYNEQFF.

In its sample, this clone was seen once. V is TRBV4-1 and J is TRBJ2-7; weak D call: TRBD2 (6 bases). From germline, CDR1 is MGHRA and CDR2 YSYEKL. Trimming cost V 0 bases and J 2 bases, with 14 bases left between them. The CDR3 covers 16 residues. In nucleotides, the CDR3 is TGCGCCAGCAGCCAAGATTGGGGGGACGGGACCTACGAGCAGTACTTC. Translation: CASSQDWGDGTYEQYF.

The chain has TRBV7-9 and TRBJ2-5; D perhaps matches TRBD1 (5 bases). V was pared by 0 bases and J by 4 bases, with 15 bases between. CDR1 SEHNR and CDR2 FQNEAQ come from the germline V gene (reference sequence). This CDR3 region has 16 residues. CDR3 sequence: CASSLAPPGIRETQYF. The CDR3 DNA sequence: TGTGCCAGCAGCTTAGCCCCCCCAGGGATTCGAGAGACCCAGTACTTC.

V and J are TRBV18 and TRBJ2-5; TRBD2 aligns across 7 bases. Germline V gene sequence: CDR1 KGHSH, CDR2 LQKENI. The ends lost 5 bases at V and 2 bases at J; junction bases unmatched: 2. The CDR3 totals 13 residues. CDR3 residues: CASSSGRQETQYF. In DNA, the CDR3 is TGTGCCAGCTCATCCGGGAGGCAAGAGACCCAGTACTTC.

This chain uses TRBV2 with TRBJ2-1; 8 bases align to TRBD2. J was trimmed by 9 bases and V by 6 bases; bases with no gene match: 10. Germline V CDR1 and CDR2: SNHLY, FYNNEI. The length of the CDR3 is 14 residues. The CDR3 loop reads CASSPGTRFLEQFF. DNA for the CDR3: TGTGCCAGCAGCCCAGGGACTAGGTTTCTTGAGCAGTTCTTC.

The chain joins TRBV18 to TRBJ1-3; D ambiguous. CDR3 size: 18 residues. In germline, CDR1 is KGHSH, CDR2 LQKENI. V lost 5 bases to trimming and J lost 0 bases, with 20 bases between them. In nucleotides, the CDR3 is TGTGCCAGCTCAACTACCCCCCCCGTGCCCTACTCTGGAAACACCATATATTTT. As protein: CASSTTPPVPYSGNTIYF.

The chain is built from TRBV19 and TRBJ1-5; D gene uncertain. The CDR3 is 16 residues long. The germline V and J ends were trimmed by 3 bases and 2 bases, with 14 bases remaining between them. Per germline, CDR1 LNHDA and CDR2 SQIVND (reference sequence). CDR3 bases: TGTGCCAGTAGTATTCCCACTACAAGAGGCAATCAGCCCCAGCATTTT. Amino acid sequence: CASSIPTTRGNQPQHF. The complete variable domain, with remaining parts taken from reference TRBV19 and TRBJ1-5, reads DGGITQSPKYLFRKEGQNVTLSCEQNLNHDAMYWYRQDPGQGLRLIYYSQIVNDFQKGDIAEGYSVSREKKESFPLTVTSAQKNPTAFYLCASSIPTTRGNQPQHFGDGTRLSIL.

Here the CDR3 DNA reads TGTGCCATCAGTGAGTCTGACTTTTGGGGAGGGCAAGAGACCCAGTACTTC. Translating gives CAISESDFWGGQETQYF. This chain links TRBV10-3 with TRBJ2-5, with TRBD2 matching over 7 bases. J lost 2 bases, V lost 0 bases, and 9 bases had no gene match. Germline V lookup: CDR1 ENHRY, CDR2 SYGVKD. The CDR3 extends over 17 amino acids.